The T cell receptor (beta chain) under discussion was sequenced for a study of OX40 agonist ivuxolimab in advanced cancers. Study-level background: Under the entry rules, prior anti-PD-1, anti-PD-L1 or anti-CTLA-4 therapy was allowed, and 40% had some. Of the patients, three showed partial responses, one with hepatocellular carcinoma and two with cutaneous melanoma.

The table lists this clone with a few counts. The protocol was immunoSEQ multiplex PCR, while the TCRdb copy is restricted to in-frame clones and leaves out a portion. This table has about 72,000 clones, around 92% appearing once. Trimming removed 1 base from V and 4 bases from J, with 17 bases in between. The CDR3 loop spans 16 amino acids. Germline loops: CDR1 SGHRS, CDR2 YFSETQ. Sequencing was performed on CD4+ or CD8+ T cells sorted from blood, taken in a trial of the OX40 agonist ivuxolimab. This receptor was identified in an adult with an advanced solid tumor such as melanoma, head and neck, liver or kidney cancer. The chain uses TRBV5-1 and TRBJ1-1; weak D call: TRBD1 (6 bases). The CDR3 coding sequence is TGCGCCAGCAGCTTGCTCACAGGGCGGGGGGGCACTGAAGCTTTCTTT. This sequence encodes CASSLLTGRGGTEAFF.